This T cell receptor beta chain was recorded in a study of blood T cell repertoires in COVID-19. J was trimmed by 3 bases and V by 4 bases; bases with no gene match: 4. The CDR3 consists of 15 residues. Germline V gives CDR1 SGHRS, CDR2 YFSETQ. Here immunoSEQ multiplex PCR was the method, and the copy in TCRdb shows in-frame clones only, minus some. The table lists 200,000 or so clones, 89% of them singletons, with under 7.5% in the top ten. The sequence derives from a man in his 60s who had recovered from COVID-19. The specimen sequenced was peripheral blood. V and J are TRBV5-1 and TRBJ2-1, with 10 nucleotides matching TRBD2. The CDR3 DNA follows: TGCGCCAGCAGCAAAGGACTAGCGGACTACAATGAGCAGTTCTTC. Its protein is CASSKGLADYNEQFF.